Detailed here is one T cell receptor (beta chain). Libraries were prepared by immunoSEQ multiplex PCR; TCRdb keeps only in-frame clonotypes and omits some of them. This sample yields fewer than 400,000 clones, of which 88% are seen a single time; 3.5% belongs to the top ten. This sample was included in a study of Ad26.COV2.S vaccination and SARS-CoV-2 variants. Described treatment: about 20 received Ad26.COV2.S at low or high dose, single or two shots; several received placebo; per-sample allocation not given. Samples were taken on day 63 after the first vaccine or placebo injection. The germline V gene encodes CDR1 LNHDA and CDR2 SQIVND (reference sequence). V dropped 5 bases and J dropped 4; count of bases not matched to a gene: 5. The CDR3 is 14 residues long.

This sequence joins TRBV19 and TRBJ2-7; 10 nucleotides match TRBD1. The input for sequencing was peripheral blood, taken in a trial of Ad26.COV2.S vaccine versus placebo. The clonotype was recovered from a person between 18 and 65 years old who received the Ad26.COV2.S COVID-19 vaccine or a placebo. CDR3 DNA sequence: TGTGCCAGTAGTCCCGGGACAGGGGTGTACGAGCAGTACTTC. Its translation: CASSPGTGVYEQYF.